The rows below give T cell receptor beta chains drawn from one sample of a study of tumor-infiltrating lymphocytes in oesophageal squamous cell carcinoma. Each CDR3 protein is one row after TCRdb ran MiXCR on the PCR reads. The profile shows approximately 20,000 distinct CDR3 sequences, just under 40% of them singletons. The sequencing input was esophageal tumor tissue. The receptors here all came from a male donor with esophageal squamous cell carcinoma. Both conserved end residues are part of each CDR3. D genes are given only for firm matches. Size values are once, few and many counts, or a class for expanded clones, and some rows have none.

>TRBD1|TRBJ2-1|TRBV18|.
TGTGCCAGCTCACCAAAGCAGGTACAGGGGGGCGGCAATGAGCAGTTCTTC
CASSPKQVQGGGNEQFF
>.|TRBJ1-2|TRBV27|medium-sized
TGTGCCAGCAGTTTCGGGGGGGGCTATGGCTACACCTTC
CASSFGGGYGYTF
>TRBD1|TRBJ1-2|TRBV7-8|.
TGTGCCAGCAGCTTAGTACCGGCGACAGGGCCCTATGGCTACACCTTC
CASSLVPATGPYGYTF
>TRBD1|TRBJ2-7|TRBV12-3/TRBV12-4|many
TGTGCCAGCAGGGGTGCCCCCGGGACAGGCTCCTACGAGCAGTACTTC
CASRGAPGTGSYEQYF
>TRBD1|TRBJ2-7|TRBV5-8|many
TGTGCCAGCAGCATTCACAGGGGATCCTACGAGCAGTACTTC
CASSIHRGSYEQYF
>TRBD2|TRBJ2-5|TRBV7-9|.
TGTGCCAGCAGCGCTCTAGCGGGAGTCGGAGAGACCCAGTACTTC
CASSALAGVGETQYF
>.|TRBJ2-5|TRBV7-6|.
TGTGCCAGCAGCTTAGGGTACGGGGAAGAGGCCCAGTACTTC
CASSLGYGEEAQYF
>.|TRBJ2-5|TRBV5-3|.
TGCGCCAGCAGCTTGAGGGAGAACACCGGGGAGCTGTATTTT
CASSLRENTGELYF
>.|TRBJ2-7|TRBV7-9|many
TGTGCCAGCACCTACGCGAGGGGAGAGCAGTACTTC
CASTYARGEQYF
>TRBD2|TRBJ2-5|TRBV6-4|many
TGTGCCAGCAGTCAACTAGCGGGGGAGACCCAGTACTTC
CASSQLAGETQYF
>.|TRBJ2-7|TRBV7-4|.
TGTGCCAGCAGCTTAGGACAGGTCGGGTCACCCCTCCACTTC
CASSLGQVGSPLHF
>TRBD1|TRBJ2-1|TRBV10-3|.
TGTGCCATCAGCGGACAGGGAATCTACAATGAGCAGTTCTTC
CAISGQGIYNEQFF
>.|TRBJ2-1|TRBV7-2|.
TGTGCCAGCAGCTCCGGACAGCACAATGAGCAGTTCTTC
CASSSGQHNEQFF
>TRBD1|TRBJ2-7|TRBV7-3|.
TGTGCCAGTAGACCCTCAGGGGGTGCGTACTTC
CASRPSGGAYF
>TRBD1|TRBJ2-1|TRBV6-2/TRBV6-3|.
TGTGCCAGCAGACCAACGGGACAGGGAGCGCGCAGCAGGTCCAATGAGCAGTTCTTC
CASRPTGQGARSRSNEQFF
>.|TRBJ1-2|TRBV12-3/TRBV12-4|.
TGTGCCAGCAGCACAGGGTCCCTGGGCTATGGCTACACCTTC
CASSTGSLGYGYTF
>.|TRBJ1-2|TRBV5-1|many
TGCGCCAGCAGCTTGGCCCTAACAGGGAACTATGGCTACACCTTC
CASSLALTGNYGYTF
>.|TRBJ2-1|TRBV7-2|.
TGTGCCAGCAGCCCGAGTCAGTCACTCTACAATGAGCAGTTCTTC
CASSPSQSLYNEQFF
>.|TRBJ2-7|TRBV7-2|medium-sized
TGTGCCAGCAGCCCGTACAGAGGAGTCGAGCAGTACTTC
CASSPYRGVEQYF
>.|TRBJ2-5|TRBV11-3|.
TGTGCCAGCAGCTTAGCTGACAATGAGCAGTACTTC
CASSLADNEQYF
>TRBD2|TRBJ2-3|TRBV7-2|.
TGTGCCAGCAGCTTTGGACTAGCGGGATCCGGGGAGCTGTATTTT
CASSFGLAGSGELYF
>TRBD1|TRBJ1-2|TRBV28|many
TGTGCCAGCAGTTTCATCACAGGGGACGGTGGCTACACCTTC
CASSFITGDGGYTF
>.|TRBJ1-4|TRBV7-8|.
TGTGCCAGCAGCTTTTCGGGACTGCGGAATGAAAAACTGTTTTTT
CASSFSGLRNEKLFF
>TRBD1|TRBJ2-5|TRBV6-1|many
TGTGCCAGCAGCACCGGACAGGCCGGAGAAGAGACCCAGTACTTC
CASSTGQAGEETQYF
>TRBD2|TRBJ2-1|TRBV24-1|.
TGTGCCACCAGTGATCCGCAGGGACTAGAACGGAATGAGCAGTTCTTC
CATSDPQGLERNEQFF
>.|TRBJ2-7|TRBV7-2|few
TGTGCCAGCAGCTTCGCATACTACGAGCAGTACTTC
CASSFAYYEQYF
>.|TRBJ2-7|TRBV18|.
TGTGCCAGCTCACCACCGGGACGAGATAACGAGCAGTACTTC
CASSPPGRDNEQYF
>TRBD1|TRBJ1-1|TRBV24-1|many
TGTGCCACCAGTGATTTTGGGGACAGGGGTACTTTCTTT
CATSDFGDRGTFF
>TRBD1|TRBJ1-4|TRBV6-1|many
TGTGCCAGCCGCCGGGACAGGGGGCAGGAAAAACTGTTTTTT
CASRRDRGQEKLFF
>TRBD2|TRBJ2-7|TRBV10-3|many
TGTGCCACCGCGGGACTAGCGGGCTACGAGCAGTACTTC
CATAGLAGYEQYF
>TRBD1|TRBJ2-7|TRBV6-1|many
TGTGCCAGCGCCGGGACAGGGGGCGGCTACGAGCAGTACTTC
CASAGTGGGYEQYF
>TRBD2|TRBJ2-7|TRBV4-2|.
TGTGCCAGCAGCCAAGAGGAGCTAGCGGGAAGGGTGGGACAGTCCTACGAGCAGTACTTC
CASSQEELAGRVGQSYEQYF
>.|TRBJ2-7|TRBV27|many
TGTGCCAGCAGCCCCAGGTGGAGCTCCTACGAGCAGTACTTC
CASSPRWSSYEQYF
>.|TRBJ2-1|TRBV7-3|many
TGTGCCAGCAGCTTAACTGCCGGTAATGAGCAGTTCTTC
CASSLTAGNEQFF
>.|TRBJ2-2|TRBV3-1|.
TGTGCCAGCAGCCCCCATACGAGCTCCGGGGAGCTGTTTTTT
CASSPHTSSGELFF
>TRBD2|TRBJ2-3|TRBV10-3|.
TGTGCCATCAGGGGGACTAGCGGGATTCCAGATACGCAGTATTTT
CAIRGTSGIPDTQYF
>.|TRBJ1-4|TRBV6-1|many
TGTGCCGTAGCAGTCAGGACAGCTAATGAAAAACTGTTTTTT
CAVAVRTANEKLFF
>.|TRBJ2-1|TRBV7-6|few
TGTGCCAGCAGCTTAGCGGCGGAATCCTACAATGAGCAGTTCTTC
CASSLAAESYNEQFF
>TRBD1|TRBJ1-3|TRBV10-3|many
TGTGCCATCAGTGATCGGACAGGGGAACGATCCGGAAACACCATATATTTT
CAISDRTGERSGNTIYF
>TRBD2|TRBJ2-7|TRBV6-2/TRBV6-3|.
TGTGCCAGCAGTTCACGGGGACTAGCCCACAATGAGCAGTACTTC
CASSSRGLAHNEQYF
>TRBD2|TRBJ2-5|TRBV7-3|.
TGTGCCAGCAGCTTAACGTGGCTAGCGGGCTACAATGAGCAGTACTTC
CASSLTWLAGYNEQYF
>.|TRBJ1-2|TRBV11-2|many
TGTGCCAGCAGCTTATTAGGAGGGGGCTACACCTTC
CASSLLGGGYTF
>TRBD1|TRBJ1-2|TRBV10-2|many
TGCGCCAGCAGCGGACAGGGGGCGGGTGGCTACACCTTC
CASSGQGAGGYTF
>.|TRBJ2-1|TRBV7-2|few
TGTGCCAGCAGCTCTCTCAATGAGCAGTTCTTC
CASSSLNEQFF
>.|TRBJ1-3|TRBV27|many
TGTGCCAGCAAACGGGAGGGGTTCTCTGGAAACACCATATATTTT
CASKREGFSGNTIYF
>.|TRBJ2-7|TRBV12-3/TRBV12-4|.
TGTGCCAGCAGTTCGGACAGTGAAGACGAGCAGTACTTC
CASSSDSEDEQYF
>.|TRBJ2-7|TRBV29-1|.
TGCAGCGTTCCCACCTACAATGAGCAGTACTTC
CSVPTYNEQYF
>.|TRBJ2-6|TRBV6-2/TRBV6-3|.
TGTGCCAGCAGATTAGGGGGTTCTGGGGCCAACGTCCTGACTTTC
CASRLGGSGANVLTF
>.|TRBJ2-7|TRBV11-2|.
TGTGCCAGCAGCTTATCCCCTCAGGCGACCGGGTACGAGCAGTACTTT
CASSLSPQATGYEQYF
>.|TRBJ2-5|TRBV28|many
TGTGCCAGCAGTTCGCACCTCCGACAGACGAGAAACGAAGAGACCCAGTACTTC
CASSSHLRQTRNEETQYF
>.|TRBJ2-2|TRBV28|many
TGTGCCAGCAGTTTCAGAACCGGGGAGCTGTTTTTT
CASSFRTGELFF
>.|TRBJ2-5|TRBV6-1|many
TGTGCCAGCAGTGGGGGCCCAGGGCCAGAGACCCAGTACTTC
CASSGGPGPETQYF
>.|TRBJ2-2|TRBV7-8|.
TGTGCCAGCAGCTTAGCCCTAGAGTCCACCGGGGAGCTGTTTTTT
CASSLALESTGELFF